This T cell receptor (beta chain) appears in the sequencing data of a study of blood T cells in healthy people across ages. The CDR3 has 14 amino acids. Germline-derived CDR1 and CDR2 are SGHTA and FQGNSA. V lost 0 bases to trimming and J lost 3 bases, with 8 bases between them. This clonotype showed up just a few times. It was with a sample-barcoded 5' primer and a J-beta primer mix that a second PCR of roughly 7 to 12 cycles was run. TCRdb passed the 5' RACE reads through MiXCR, listing each CDR3 protein once. The sample shows hundreds of thousands of distinct CDR3 sequences, more than 20% of them seen only once. Per-sample PBMC isolation yielded at least 7 million cells.

The rearrangement joins TRBV7-2 to TRBJ2-5; D ambiguous. The clonotype was recovered from a man between 65 and 85 years old in good health. The specimen sequenced was blood. The CDR3 DNA reads TGTGCCAGCAGCTTAGCGCTTGTCAAAGAGACCCAGTACTTC. The encoded protein is CASSLALVKETQYF.